The 19 T cell receptor beta chains below come from one sample, sequenced in a study of shared clonotypes between healthy human individuals. Selected positively for CCR7 and CD45RO-negative, naive CD8 cells excluded terminally differentiated effector memory CD45RA+ cells. The table came from immunoSEQ multiplex PCR; TCRdb's copy has only in-frame clones and leaves some out. The repertoire holds approximately 590,000 clones, about 95% seen once, with less than 0.13% in the top ten. The specimen sequenced was naive CD8+ T cells sorted from blood. The receptor set was obtained from a woman aged 30 to 39 in good health.

The V call is TRBV5-5, the J call TRBJ2-7; 7 bases are a match to TRBD1. Germline V CDR1 and CDR2: SGHKS, YYEKEE (reference sequence). This CDR3 spans 13 amino acids. Trimming took 4 bases from V and 4 from J; bases not matched to a gene: 5. The CDR3 spells CASSETGEYEQYF. The CDR3 DNA reads TGTGCCAGCAGCGAAACAGGGGAGTACGAGCAGTACTTC.

Comment on this clone: Other DNA sequences of this sample code for an identical CDR3. This chain connects TRBV28 to TRBJ2-1; D unclear. V gave up 6 bases and J gave up 5 bases, with 8 bases separating them. The CDR3 length is 12 residues. Germline CDR1 MDHEN, CDR2 SYDVKM. CDR3 protein: CASSPGDNEQFF. CDR3 bases: TGTGCCAGCAGCCCAGGAGACAATGAGCAGTTCTTC.

The CDR3 DNA reads as TGTGCCAGCACCGCGGGACCGAGCTCTGGAAACACCATATATTTT. As protein: CASTAGPSSGNTIYF. The chain has TRBV6-1 and TRBJ1-3, with TRBD1 as a possible D gene (5 bases). Germline assignment: CDR1 MNHNS and CDR2 SASEGT. The CDR3 length is 15 residues. Deletions cut 7 bases from V and 0 bases from J, with 13 bases between.

The chain has TRBV28 and TRBJ1-2; 11 positions match TRBD1. With 6 bases clipped from V and 6 bases from J, the junction kept 6 bases outside the gene matches. The CDR3 sequence is 14 residues long. From germline, CDR1 is MDHEN and CDR2 SYDVKM. The CDR3 loop is CASSLGQGVDGYTF. The DNA of the CDR3 is TGTGCCAGCAGCCTGGGACAGGGGGTCGATGGCTACACCTTC.

The chain carries TRBV6-5 and TRBJ1-1; weak D call: TRBD1 (5 bases). The CDR3 has 11 residues. Trimming pared 6 bases from V and 5 bases from J, leaving 7 bases between. Germline V gives CDR1 MNHEY, CDR2 SVGAGI. CDR3 protein: CASSYRTEAFF. Written as DNA, the CDR3 is TGTGCCAGCAGCTACAGGACTGAAGCTTTCTTT.

This clone was seen a single time. The J gene is TRBJ2-7, the V gene TRBV6-1; TRBD2 agrees at 9 bases. CDR3 length: 16 amino acids. Germline CDR1 is MNHNS and CDR2 is SASEGT. J was trimmed by 2 bases and V by 0 bases; bases with no gene match: 5. The CDR3 DNA sequence: TGTGCCAGCAGTGAAGCGCGGCTAGCGGGACCCTACGAGCAGTACTTC. Translating it yields CASSEARLAGPYEQYF.

This sequence joins TRBV30 and TRBJ1-1, with D possibly TRBD1 on 6 matching bases. Between the trimmed V and J ends, which lost 0 bases and 1 base, there was a span of 24 bases. This CDR3 region has 19 residues. Germline CDR1 GTSNPN, CDR2 SVGIG (reference sequence). CDR3 residues: CAWSVVYIGRGQENTEAFF. The CDR3 DNA reads as TGTGCCTGGAGTGTGGTCTACATTGGACGGGGGCAGGAGAACACTGAAGCTTTCTTT.

The sample holds one count of this clone. This sequence joins TRBV27 and TRBJ2-1; 9 bases match TRBD2. The CDR3 contains 16 residues. The germline V gene encodes CDR1 MNHEY and CDR2 SMNVEV (reference sequence). V dropped 3 bases and J dropped 3; count of bases not matched to a gene: 6. The CDR3 DNA reads TGTGCCAGCAGTTTGGCGGGAGGGACCCTCTACAATGAGCAGTTCTTC. This codes for CASSLAGGTLYNEQFF.

In this sample, this clone turned up once. V is TRBV5-6 and J is TRBJ2-7; D not certain. The CDR3 runs to 12 residues. The V gene lost 0 bases and the J gene lost 1 base, with 2 bases spanning the gap. Germline V CDR1 and CDR2: SGHDT, YYEEEE. The CDR3 DNA is TGTGCCAGCAGCTTGGAGTCCTACGAGCAGTACTTC. This translates into CASSLESYEQYF.

This chain uses TRBV5-1 with TRBJ2-4; a possible D gene is TRBD1 (6 bases). The CDR3 runs to 14 residues. Germline V gene sequence: CDR1 SGHRS, CDR2 YFSETQ. V dropped 4 bases and J dropped 9 bases, with 17 bases sitting between them. The CDR3 bases are TGCGCCAGCAGCCCACAGGGAGTCTGGGGCATTCAGTACTTC. The encoded protein is CASSPQGVWGIQYF.

This chain connects TRBV5-4 to TRBJ2-7, with unresolved D. Germline CDR1 is SGHNT and CDR2 is YYREEE (reference sequence). The CDR3 runs 15 residues. Trimming removed 0 bases from V and 3 bases from J, with 13 bases in between. DNA of the CDR3: TGTGCCAGCAGCTTGGGTGGCCTTACAAACTACGAGCAGTACTTC. Its protein is CASSLGGLTNYEQYF.

The chain couples TRBV28 to TRBJ2-7; 8 positions agree with TRBD2. Germline trimming cut 2 bases from V and 7 bases from J; bases unmatched to any gene: 10. Germline V gene data show CDR1 as MDHEN and CDR2 as SYDVKM. The CDR3 consists of 15 residues. The CDR3: CASSLQSSGLGEQYF. CDR3 DNA: TGTGCCAGCAGTTTACAGTCTAGCGGGCTAGGGGAGCAGTACTTC.

The chain joins TRBV7-6 to TRBJ2-7; the match to TRBD1 covers 8 bases. Trimming took 4 bases from V and 3 from J; bases not matched to a gene: 5. This CDR3 region has 14 residues. Germline CDR1 reads SGHVS; CDR2 reads FNYEAQ. The CDR3 region has the DNA TGTGCCAGCAGCTCCGGGACAGGTAGCTACGAGCAGTACTTC. Its protein product is CASSSGTGSYEQYF.

This sequence joins TRBV10-3 and TRBJ1-2, with 7 bases lining up with TRBD1. J was trimmed by 6 bases and V by 2 bases; bases with no gene match: 9. Germline assignment: CDR1 ENHRY and CDR2 SYGVKD. This CDR3 has 15 residues. CDR3 bases: TGTGCCATCAGTGAGACTACGACAGGGTTAGATGGCTACACCTTC. Encoded protein: CAISETTTGLDGYTF.

Of note for this clone: The same CDR3 also results from other DNA sequences found in this sample. The chain employs TRBV7-2 and TRBJ2-1; D perhaps matches TRBD2 (6 bases). The length of the CDR3 is 13 residues. Trimming stripped 3 bases from V and 7 bases from J, with 10 bases between. Germline V lookup: CDR1 SGHTA, CDR2 FQGNSA. The CDR3 loop reads CASSLGLDNEQFF. The DNA of the CDR3 is TGTGCCAGCAGCTTGGGACTCGATAATGAGCAGTTCTTC. Drawing the rest from reference TRBV7-2 and TRBJ2-1, the complete variable domain is GAGVSQSPSNKVTEKGKDVELRCDPISGHTALYWYRQSLGQGLEFLIYFQGNSAPDKSGLPSDRFSAERTGGSVSTLTIQRTQQEDSAVYLCASSLGLDNEQFFGPGTRLTVL.

This rearrangement joins TRBV27 to TRBJ2-1, with 8 bases matching TRBD1. The CDR3 is 17 amino acids. Germline V gene lookup returns CDR1 MNHEY and CDR2 SMNVEV (reference sequence). V was pared by 3 bases and J by 4 bases, with 11 bases of the junction left unmatched. In DNA, the CDR3 is TGTGCCAGCAGTTTGTTGGGCGGGACAGGCCCTTACAATGAGCAGTTCTTC. Amino acids: CASSLLGGTGPYNEQFF.

The V and J genes are TRBV7-3 and TRBJ1-2; D is perhaps TRBD1 (5 bases). This CDR3 spans 16 amino acids. V was pared by 5 bases and J by 6 bases, with 22 bases between. The germline V gene has CDR1 SGHTA and CDR2 FQGTGA. This CDR3 is CASSATGTREVHGYTF. The CDR3 region has the DNA TGTGCCAGCAGCGCCACCGGGACCCGGGAGGTCCATGGCTACACCTTC.

The V gene is TRBV5-8, the J gene TRBJ2-7; 7 bases line up with TRBD1. The CDR3 runs to 11 residues. The germline V gene has CDR1 SGHTS and CDR2 YDEGEE. V dropped 1 base and J dropped 12; count of bases not matched to a gene: 4. CDR3 region: CASSLSPGGYF. The CDR3 DNA is TGTGCCAGCAGCTTGTCCCCAGGGGGGTACTTC. The full variable domain, its missing parts supplied by reference TRBV5-8 and TRBJ2-7, is EAGVTQSPTHLIKTRGQQATLRCSPISGHTSVYWYQQALGLGLQFLLWYDEGEERNRGNFPPRFSGRQFPNYSSELNVNALELEDSALYLCASSLSPGGYFGPGTRLTVT.

Comments on this clone: The sample holds other DNA sequences that translate to the same CDR3. CDR3 loop: CASSFGGYNEQFF. In DNA, the CDR3 is TGTGCCAGCAGTTTTGGGGGGTACAATGAGCAGTTCTTC. The V call is TRBV27, the J call TRBJ2-1; a possible D gene is TRBD2 (6 bases). This CDR3 has 13 amino acids. V was cut by 3 bases and J by 4 bases, with 7 bases left in between. Germline CDR1 MNHEY, CDR2 SMNVEV (reference sequence).